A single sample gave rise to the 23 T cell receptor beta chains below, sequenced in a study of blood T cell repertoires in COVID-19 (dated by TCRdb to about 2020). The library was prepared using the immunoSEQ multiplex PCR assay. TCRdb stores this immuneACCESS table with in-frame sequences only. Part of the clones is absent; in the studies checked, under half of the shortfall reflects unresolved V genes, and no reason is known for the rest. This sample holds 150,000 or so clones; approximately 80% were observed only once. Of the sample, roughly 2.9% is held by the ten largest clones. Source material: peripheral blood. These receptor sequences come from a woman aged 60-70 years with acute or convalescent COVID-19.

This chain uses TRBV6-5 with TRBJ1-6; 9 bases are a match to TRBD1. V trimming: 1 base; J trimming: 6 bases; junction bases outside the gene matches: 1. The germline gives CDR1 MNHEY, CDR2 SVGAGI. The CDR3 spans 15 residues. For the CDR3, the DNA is TGTGCCAGCAGTTACTGGGACAGGGTTAATTCACCCCTCCACTTT. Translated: CASSYWDRVNSPLHF.

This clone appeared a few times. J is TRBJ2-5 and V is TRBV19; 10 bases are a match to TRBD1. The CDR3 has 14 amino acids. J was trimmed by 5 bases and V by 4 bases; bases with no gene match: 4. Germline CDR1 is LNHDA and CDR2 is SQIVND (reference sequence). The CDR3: CASSTTGGRETQYF. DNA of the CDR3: TGTGCCAGTAGTACGACAGGGGGCCGGGAGACCCAGTACTTC. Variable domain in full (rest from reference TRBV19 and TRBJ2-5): DGGITQSPKYLFRKEGQNVTLSCEQNLNHDAMYWYRQDPGQGLRLIYYSQIVNDFQKGDIAEGYSVSREKKESFPLTVTSAQKNPTAFYLCASSTTGGRETQYFGPGTRLLVL.

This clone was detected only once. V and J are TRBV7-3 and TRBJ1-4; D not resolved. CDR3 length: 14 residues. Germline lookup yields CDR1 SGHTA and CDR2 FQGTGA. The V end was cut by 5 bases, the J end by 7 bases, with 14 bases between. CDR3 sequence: CASSEAPCGEKLFF. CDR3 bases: TGTGCCAGCAGCGAAGCCCCCTGTGGTGAAAAACTGTTTTTT.

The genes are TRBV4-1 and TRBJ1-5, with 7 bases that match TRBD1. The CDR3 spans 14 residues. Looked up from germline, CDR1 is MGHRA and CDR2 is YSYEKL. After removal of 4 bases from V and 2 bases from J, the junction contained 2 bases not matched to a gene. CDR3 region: CASSLDRGNQPQHF. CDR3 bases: TGCGCCAGCAGCCTCGACAGGGGCAATCAGCCCCAGCATTTT.

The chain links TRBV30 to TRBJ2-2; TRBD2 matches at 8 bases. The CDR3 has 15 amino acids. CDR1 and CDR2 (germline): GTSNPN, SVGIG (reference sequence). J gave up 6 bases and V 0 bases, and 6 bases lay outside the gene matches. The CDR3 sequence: CAWSVEGLGAGELFF. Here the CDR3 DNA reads TGTGCCTGGAGTGTAGAGGGACTAGGAGCCGGGGAGCTGTTTTTT.

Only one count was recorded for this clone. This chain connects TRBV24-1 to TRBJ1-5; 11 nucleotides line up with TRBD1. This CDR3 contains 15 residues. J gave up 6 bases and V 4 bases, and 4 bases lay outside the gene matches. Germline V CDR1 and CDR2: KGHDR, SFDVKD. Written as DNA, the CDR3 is TGTGCCACCAGTGAAGGACAGGGGGCTGGTCAGCCCCAGCATTTT. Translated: CATSEGQGAGQPQHF.

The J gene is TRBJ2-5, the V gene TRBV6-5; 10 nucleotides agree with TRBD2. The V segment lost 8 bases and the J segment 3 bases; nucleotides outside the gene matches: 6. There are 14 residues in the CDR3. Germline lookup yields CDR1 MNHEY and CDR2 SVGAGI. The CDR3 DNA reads TGTGCCAGCGTAAAGCGGGGGGGCGAAGAGACCCAGTACTTC. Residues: CASVKRGGEETQYF.

The CDR3 region has the DNA TGCAGCGTTAACGGTATGGGGGCGGGAGAGACCCAGTACTTC. Encoded protein: CSVNGMGAGETQYF. The V gene is TRBV29-1, the J gene TRBJ2-5; D might be TRBD1 (6 bases). CDR1 and CDR2 (germline): SQVTM, ANQGSEA. With 5 bases removed from V and 4 bases from J, the gap between germline ends came to 17 bases. CDR3 size: 14 residues.

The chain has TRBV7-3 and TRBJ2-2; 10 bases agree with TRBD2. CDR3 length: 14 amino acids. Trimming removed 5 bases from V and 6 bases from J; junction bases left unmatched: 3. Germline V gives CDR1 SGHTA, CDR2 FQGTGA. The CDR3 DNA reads TGTGCCAGCAGCCCAGGACTAGCGGCCGGGGAGCTGTTTTTT. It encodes CASSPGLAAGELFF.

The CDR3 sequence: CASSRLTGNYGYTF. In DNA, the CDR3 is TGTGCCAGCAGTCGTCTGACGGGTAACTATGGCTACACCTTC. This chain uses TRBV27 with TRBJ1-2; no definite D call. V was clipped by 5 bases and J by 1 base, with 11 bases between them. The CDR3 sequence is 14 residues long. Germline CDR1 is MNHEY and CDR2 is SMNVEV (reference sequence).

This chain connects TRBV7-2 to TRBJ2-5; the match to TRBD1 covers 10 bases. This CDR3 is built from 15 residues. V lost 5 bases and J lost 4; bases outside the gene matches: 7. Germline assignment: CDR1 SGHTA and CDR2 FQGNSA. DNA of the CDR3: TGTGCCAGCAGCGAATGGACAGGGGGAGGAGAGACCCAGTACTTC. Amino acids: CASSEWTGGGETQYF.

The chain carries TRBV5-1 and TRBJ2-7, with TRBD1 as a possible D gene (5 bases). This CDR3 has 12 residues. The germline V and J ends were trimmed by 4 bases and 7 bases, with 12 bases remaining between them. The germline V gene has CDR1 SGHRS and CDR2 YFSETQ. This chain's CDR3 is CASSVQGLEQYF. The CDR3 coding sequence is TGCGCCAGCAGCGTCCAGGGTTTGGAGCAGTACTTC.

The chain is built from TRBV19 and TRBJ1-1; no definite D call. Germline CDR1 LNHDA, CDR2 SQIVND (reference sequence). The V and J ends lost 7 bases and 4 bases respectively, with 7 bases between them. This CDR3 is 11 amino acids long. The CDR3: CASNGVTEAFF. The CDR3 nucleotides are TGTGCCAGTAACGGGGTCACTGAAGCTTTCTTT. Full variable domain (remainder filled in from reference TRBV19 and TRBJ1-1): DGGITQSPKYLFRKEGQNVTLSCEQNLNHDAMYWYRQDPGQGLRLIYYSQIVNDFQKGDIAEGYSVSREKKESFPLTVTSAQKNPTAFYLCASNGVTEAFFGQGTRLTVV.

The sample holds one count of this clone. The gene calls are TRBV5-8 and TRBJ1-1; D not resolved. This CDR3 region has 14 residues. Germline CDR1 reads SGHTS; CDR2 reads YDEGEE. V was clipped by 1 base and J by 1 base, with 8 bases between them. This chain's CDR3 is CASSLLGPNTEAFF. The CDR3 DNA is TGTGCCAGCAGCTTGCTTGGCCCGAACACTGAAGCTTTCTTT.

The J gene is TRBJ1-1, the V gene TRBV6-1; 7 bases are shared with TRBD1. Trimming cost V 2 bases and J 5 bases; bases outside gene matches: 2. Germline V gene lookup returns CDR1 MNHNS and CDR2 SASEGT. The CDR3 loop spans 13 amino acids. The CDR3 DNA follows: TGTGCCAGCAGTGAAAGACAGGGTACTGAAGCTTTCTTT. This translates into CASSERQGTEAFF.

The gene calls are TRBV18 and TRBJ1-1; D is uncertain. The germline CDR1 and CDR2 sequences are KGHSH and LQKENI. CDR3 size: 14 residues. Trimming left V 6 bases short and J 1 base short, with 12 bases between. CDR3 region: CASSPNIRNTEAFF. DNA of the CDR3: TGTGCCAGCTCCCCAAATATCAGGAACACTGAAGCTTTCTTT.

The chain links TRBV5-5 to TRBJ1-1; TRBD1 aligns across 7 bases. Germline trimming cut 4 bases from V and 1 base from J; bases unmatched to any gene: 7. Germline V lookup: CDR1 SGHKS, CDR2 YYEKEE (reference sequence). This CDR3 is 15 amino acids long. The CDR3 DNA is TGTGCCAGCAGCCCTAGAGGGGACAGGAACACTGAAGCTTTCTTT. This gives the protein CASSPRGDRNTEAFF.

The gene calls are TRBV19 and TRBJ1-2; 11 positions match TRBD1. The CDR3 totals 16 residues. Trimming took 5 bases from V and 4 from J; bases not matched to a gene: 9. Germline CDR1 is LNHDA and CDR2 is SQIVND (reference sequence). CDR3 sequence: CASSRTPGQGAYGYTF. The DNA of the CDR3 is TGTGCCAGTAGTCGTACTCCCGGACAGGGGGCCTATGGCTACACCTTC.

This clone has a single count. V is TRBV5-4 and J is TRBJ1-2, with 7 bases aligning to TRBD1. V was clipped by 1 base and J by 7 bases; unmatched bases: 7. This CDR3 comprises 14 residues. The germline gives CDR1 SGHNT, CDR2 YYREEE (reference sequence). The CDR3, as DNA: TGTGCCAGCAGCTTGACAGGGGCGGAAGGTGGCTACACCTTC. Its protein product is CASSLTGAEGGYTF. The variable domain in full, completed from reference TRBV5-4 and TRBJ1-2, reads ETGVTQSPTHLIKTRGQQVTLRCSSQSGHNTVSWYQQALGQGPQFIFQYYREEENGRGNFPPRFSGLQFPNYSSELNVNALELDDSALYLCASSLTGAEGGYTFGSGTRLTVV.

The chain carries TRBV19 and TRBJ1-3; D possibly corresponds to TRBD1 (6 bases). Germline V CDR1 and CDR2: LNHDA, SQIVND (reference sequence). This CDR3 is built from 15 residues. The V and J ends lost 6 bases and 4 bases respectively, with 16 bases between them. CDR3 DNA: TGTGCCAGTAGCCTCCTGACAGGCTCCGGAAACACCATATATTTT. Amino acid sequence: CASSLLTGSGNTIYF.

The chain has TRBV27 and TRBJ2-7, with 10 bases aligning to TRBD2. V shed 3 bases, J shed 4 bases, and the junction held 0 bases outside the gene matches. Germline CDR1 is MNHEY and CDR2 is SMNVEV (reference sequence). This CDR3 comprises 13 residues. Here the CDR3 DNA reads TGTGCCAGCAGTTTTAGCGGGGGGTACGAGCAGTACTTC. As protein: CASSFSGGYEQYF.

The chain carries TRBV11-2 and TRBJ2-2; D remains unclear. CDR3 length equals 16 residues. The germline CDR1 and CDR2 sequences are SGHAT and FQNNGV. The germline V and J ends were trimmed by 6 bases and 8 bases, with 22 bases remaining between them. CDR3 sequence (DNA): TGTGCCAGCAGTCTTCCCGGCCAGGTCCCCAGGGGGGAGCTGTTTTTT. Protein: CASSLPGQVPRGELFF.

As DNA, the CDR3 is TGTGCCAGCAGTAAACCAGGGGCGTATCAGCCCCAGCATTTT. Protein: CASSKPGAYQPQHF. V is TRBV6-2 or TRBV6-3 and J is TRBJ1-5; perhaps TRBD1 as D (6 bases). V lost 5 bases and J lost 5, with 13 bases in between. The CDR3 has 14 residues. Germline-derived CDR1 and CDR2 are MNHEY and SVGEGT.